This T cell receptor beta chain is drawn from a study of blood T cell repertoires in COVID-19. The wider study: The United States, Italy and Spain supplied acute and convalescent COVID-19 samples. Sources were T cells, B-cell-depleted T cells, or PBMCs; the material itself was cDNA or gDNA.

In the study's own analysis: Nucleated cell number was recorded as an estimate derived from reference gene primer amplification. Clones were read by immunoSEQ multiplex PCR, and TCRdb kept only the in-frame ones, dropping some. V and J calls and clone size are as listed in that table; D and trimming were resolved from the DNA. Seen here are about 180,000 clones, about 81% observed once, and the top ten hold about 8%. Per germline, CDR1 LNHDA and CDR2 SQIVND (reference sequence). V was pared by 7 bases and J by 8 bases, with 20 bases between. The CDR3 has 14 amino acids. This clonotype was sampled from a woman between 65 and 79 years old with acute or convalescent COVID-19. The chain uses TRBV19 and TRBJ1-2, with a tentative D call TRBD1 (6 bases). Sequences were obtained from peripheral blood. CDR3 DNA sequence: TGTGCCAGTAATCCAACAGGGTCCCGCGCCGGCTACACCTTC. Its protein product is CASNPTGSRAGYTF.